This T cell receptor beta chain was sequenced in a study of CD4 T cells in lung cancer (dated by TCRdb to between 2018 and 2020). Regarding the complete study: In the study, blood T cells from NSCLC patients were screened for responses to candidate mutation-encoded neoepitopes, and neoantigen-specific CD4+ T-cell clones and TCRs were isolated. The frequency of neoantigen-specific clonotypes in tumor resections, non-adjacent lung and cultured T-cell products was tracked by TCRB deep sequencing. Treatments received by the patients before blood donation included platinum chemotherapy, and some patients received nivolumab or pembrolizumab. Aged 60 to 69 when blood was donated, the resected patients, most of whom were former smokers, had either lung adenocarcinoma or squamous cell carcinoma. The research as a whole found: Some blood-derived responses might reflect in vitro priming of naive T cells or cross-reactivity rather than memory responses to the cancer. Nonspecific IFNgamma producers of unknown purity were included among IFNgamma-sorted cells, so expanded lines were found to range from monoclonal to oligoclonal.

The method behind the library was the immunoSEQ multiplex PCR assay. DNA was isolated using Qiagen DNeasy or QIAamp micro DNA kits, and TCRB was sequenced using the Adaptive Biotechnology human TCRB sequencing kit. TCRB libraries were sequenced on an Illumina MiSeq. The study's processing was this. The kit provider's software was used to analyze TCRB sequence data, and Fisher's exact test was used to test clonotype templates for tumor enrichment. TCRdb mirrors the immuneACCESS table, restricted to in-frame sequences. Some clones are absent from its copies; in checked studies, under half trace to an unresolved V gene, and the reason for the others is unknown. For V, J and clone size, that table is used; D and trimming come from the DNA. The sample has roughly 330 clones on record, 80% to 90% of them singletons. The ten largest clonotypes hold 80% to 90% of the sample. Relative to germline, V is 3 bases shorter and J is 7 bases shorter, with 18 bases between their ends. From a lookup of the germline V gene, CDR1 and CDR2 are KGHSH and LQKENI. The CDR3 holds 15 amino acids from the cysteine to the phenylalanine. The only DNA kept is the CDR3, 45 bases in frame from the first base.

This clone was observed once. What antigen it recognizes has not been identified. No base-level quality is on record; no much larger clone is a single base apart. For 13 days, PBMCs were stimulated with mutant 27-mer peptides together with IL21, IL7, IL15 and IL2, and afterward were restimulated with peptide-pulsed autologous B cells. Live IFNgamma-secreting T cells were sorted by cytokine capture on a FACS Aria2 after restimulation with peptide-pulsed B cells. Sorted cells were expanded at limiting dilution, about 3 or 10 cells per well, with irradiated allogeneic PBMCs, phytohemagglutinin and IL2 for roughly 14 to 21 days. Either peripheral blood samples or leukapheresis products were collected from the patients. The antigen specificity of expanded lines was screened by IFNgamma ELISA against autologous B cells pulsed with mutant peptides.

Sequencing was done on a sample of a CD4+ T cell line or clone grown in culture. The rearrangement combines TRBV18 with TRBJ1-2; the D gene cannot be resolved reliably. The receptor was derived from a woman aged 55-75 years with non-small cell lung cancer. Some clones in this sample may be carry-over from other donors' samples. The nucleotides read TGTGCCAGCTCACCGCGCTGGGCAGCCGGTGGTGGCTACACCTTC. Translated, it reads CASSPRWAAGGGYTF.